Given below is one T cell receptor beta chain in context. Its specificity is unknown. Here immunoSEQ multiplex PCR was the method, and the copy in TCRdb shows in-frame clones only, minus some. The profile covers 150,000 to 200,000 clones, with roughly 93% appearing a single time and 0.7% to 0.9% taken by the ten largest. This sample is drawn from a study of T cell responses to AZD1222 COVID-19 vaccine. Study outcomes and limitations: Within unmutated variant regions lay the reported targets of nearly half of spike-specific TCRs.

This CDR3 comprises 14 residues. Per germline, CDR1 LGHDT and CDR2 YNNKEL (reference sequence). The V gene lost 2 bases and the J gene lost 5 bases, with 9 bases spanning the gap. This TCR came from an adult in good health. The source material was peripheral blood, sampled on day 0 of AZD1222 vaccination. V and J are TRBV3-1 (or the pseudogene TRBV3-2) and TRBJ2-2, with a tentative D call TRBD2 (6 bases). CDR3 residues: CASSQLGTTGELFF. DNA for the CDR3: TGTGCCAGCAGCCAACTCGGGACTACCGGGGAGCTGTTTTTT.